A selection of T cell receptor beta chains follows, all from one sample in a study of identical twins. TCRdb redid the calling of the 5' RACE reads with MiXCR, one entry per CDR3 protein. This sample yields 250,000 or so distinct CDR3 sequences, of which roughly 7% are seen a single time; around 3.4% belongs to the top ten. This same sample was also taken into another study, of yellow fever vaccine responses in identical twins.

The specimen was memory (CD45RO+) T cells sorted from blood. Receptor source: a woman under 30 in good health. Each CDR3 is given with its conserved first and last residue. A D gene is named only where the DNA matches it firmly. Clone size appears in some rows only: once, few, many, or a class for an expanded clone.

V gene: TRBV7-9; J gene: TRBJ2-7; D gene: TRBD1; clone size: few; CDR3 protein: CASSFLQGGEQYF; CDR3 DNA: TGTGCCAGCAGCTTTCTACAGGGGGGCGAGCAGTACTTC
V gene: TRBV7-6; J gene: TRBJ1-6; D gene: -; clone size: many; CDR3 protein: CASSTLYNSPLHF; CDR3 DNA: TGTGCCAGCAGCACCCTCTATAATTCACCCCTCCACTTT
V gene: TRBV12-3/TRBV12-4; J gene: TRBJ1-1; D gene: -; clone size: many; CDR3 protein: CASRPYRENTDAFF; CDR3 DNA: TGTGCCAGCAGGCCGTACAGGGAAAACACTGACGCTTTCTTT
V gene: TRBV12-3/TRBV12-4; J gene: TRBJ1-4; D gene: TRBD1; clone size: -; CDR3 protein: CASSLGDRVEKLFF; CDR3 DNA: TGTGCCAGCAGTTTAGGGGACAGGGTTGAAAAACTGTTTTTT
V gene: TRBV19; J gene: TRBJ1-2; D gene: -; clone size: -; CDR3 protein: CASSDDWYGYTF; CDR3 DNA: TGTGCCAGTAGTGACGACTGGTATGGCTACACCTTC
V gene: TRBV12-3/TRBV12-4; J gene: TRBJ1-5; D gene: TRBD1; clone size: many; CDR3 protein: CASSLGQGLGQPQHF; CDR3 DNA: TGTGCCAGCAGTTTAGGACAGGGGTTGGGTCAGCCCCAGCATTTT
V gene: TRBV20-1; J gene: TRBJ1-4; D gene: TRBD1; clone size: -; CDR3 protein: CSARATGGATNEKLFF; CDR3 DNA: TGCAGTGCTAGAGCGACAGGGGGGGCAACTAATGAAAAACTGTTTTTT
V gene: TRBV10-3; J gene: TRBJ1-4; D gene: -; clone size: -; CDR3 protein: CAISDPGQPNEKLFF; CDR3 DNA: TGTGCCATCAGTGATCCCGGACAGCCTAATGAAAAACTGTTTTTT
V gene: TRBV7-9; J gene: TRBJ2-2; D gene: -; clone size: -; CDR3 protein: CARSGEVTGELFF; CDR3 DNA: TGTGCCAGGAGCGGAGAGGTCACCGGGGAGCTGTTTTTT
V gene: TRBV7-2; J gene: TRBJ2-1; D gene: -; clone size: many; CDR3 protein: CASSFGGYTYNEQFF; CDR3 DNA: TGTGCCAGCAGCTTCGGAGGGTACACCTACAATGAGCAGTTCTTC
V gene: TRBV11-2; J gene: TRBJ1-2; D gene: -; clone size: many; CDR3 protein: CASSHIKGPRGNYGYTF; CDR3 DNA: TGTGCCAGCAGCCACATTAAGGGGCCACGCGGCAACTATGGCTACACCTTC
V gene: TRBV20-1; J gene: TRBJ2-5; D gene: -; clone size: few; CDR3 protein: CSAHYDGDQETQYF; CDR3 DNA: TGCAGTGCTCATTACGACGGGGATCAAGAGACCCAGTACTTC
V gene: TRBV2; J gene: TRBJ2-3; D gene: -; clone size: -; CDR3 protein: CASRTGILTDTQYF; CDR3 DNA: TGTGCCAGCAGGACCGGGATCCTAACAGATACGCAGTATTTT
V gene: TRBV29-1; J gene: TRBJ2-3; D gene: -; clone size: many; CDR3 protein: CSVVRLGDTQYF; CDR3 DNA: TGCAGCGTTGTTCGGCTCGGGGATACGCAGTATTTT
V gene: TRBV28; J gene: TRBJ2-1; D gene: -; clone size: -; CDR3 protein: CATGEAREQFF; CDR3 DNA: TGTGCCACGGGGGAGGCAAGGGAGCAGTTCTTC